This T cell receptor (beta chain) was observed in a study of blood T cell dynamics during melanoma immunotherapy. Overall study context: First-line therapy was either pembrolizumab or nivolumab with ipilimumab for metastatic melanoma.

Germline assignment: CDR1 MNHEY and CDR2 SVGAGI. CDR3 length equals 13 residues. V was cut by 0 bases and J by 4 bases, with 4 bases left in between. Produced via immunoSEQ multiplex PCR; TCRdb's table is partial and in-frame only. The sample has 11,000 to 15,000 clones; 80% to 90% are singletons. Time point defined: pre-treatment baseline. Blood was drawn before treatment and at week 3 after checkpoint blockade. Patients with prior systemic cancer treatment, concomitant immunosuppressants, or other active malignancies were excluded. This chain uses TRBV6-5 with TRBJ1-3; D remains unclear. The sequence was obtained from a human donor with melanoma. This material consisted of blood, taken from a patient treated with checkpoint blockade. CDR3 nucleotides: TGTGCCAGCAGTTACTCCCGGGGAAACACCATATATTTT. Residues: CASSYSRGNTIYF.